This T cell receptor (beta chain) originates from a study of shared clonotypes between healthy human individuals (TCRdb year 2020). Study-level background: A couple of women and a few men aged 18 to 49 years were included in the cohort. Blood TCR repertoires of five healthy adults were deeply sequenced to estimate repertoire size and the extent of clonotype sharing between individuals. Libraries were prepared and TCR repertoires were sequenced by different laboratories using diverse techniques, in order to increase sequencing depth and limit assay-specific biases. Each donor's leukapheresis produced roughly between roughly 0.85 and 9 billion PBMCs. Findings and caveats that apply to the study as a whole: The genetic and exposure-history diversity represented was limited by the small number of donors. Pairwise subsampling led to the expectation that sequencing depth would affect the degree of clonotype sharing among donors. Sampling was restricted to blood, and TCR repertoires in tissues likely differ from the TCR repertoires found in blood.

Donors were healthy HIV-negative adults with no recently reported acute infections or vaccinations. Every donor was a Caucasian adult residing in Nashville, Tennessee, USA. For unsorted samples, tens of millions of PBMCs were counted and genomic DNA was extracted with the QIAamp DNA Blood Mini kit. After blood collection by leukapheresis, PBMCs were isolated using Ficoll-Histopaque density gradient centrifugation and then cryopreserved in the vapor phase of liquid nitrogen. Unmatched junction bases come to 3, with V trimmed by 8 bases and J by 8 bases. The CDR3 covers 13 residues, taking in both the cysteine and the phenylalanine. The sequence is cut down to CDR3 DNA, 39 bases in frame from base 1. According to the germline V gene, CDR1 reads MNHNS and CDR2 reads SASEGT. Comment on this clone: It has no known antigen specificity. Base qualities were left out, and no much larger clone turns up one base away.

Using the deep immunoSEQ assay, multiplex PCR amplified TCR CDR3 regions from genomic DNA. Genomic DNA extracted from each cell subset was distributed evenly over all wells of several immunoSEQ 96-well plates, and each plate served as one replicate. For unsorted PBMC, about 300 ng of genomic DNA, equivalent to around 30,000 T cell genomes, went into each replicate PCR. Ten immunoSEQ deep assay plates were used to sequence the unsorted PBMC genomic DNA. Purified libraries were quantified with a Qubit 3.0 fluorometer, sized on a Bioanalyzer 2100, and re-quantified with the KAPA Library Quantification kit. Each immunoSEQ 96-well plate was sequenced on its own single-read 150-cycle Illumina NextSeq 550 flow cell. The paper's data handling went like this. Because the immunoSEQ output held only junctional sequences and lacked quality scores, the filtering could not match the filtering applied to full-length reads. Sequences were annotated with PyIR, a Python wrapper for IgBLAST v1.9, and V/J genes and CDR3 were assigned using IMGT germline references. Reads were removed for weak V/J assignments (E-value above 1e-6), missing CDR3, stop codons, out-of-frame junctions, or ambiguous translated residues. V3J clonotypes were defined as sequences sharing the same inferred V gene, J gene, and CDR3 amino acid sequence. Percentage overlap between repertoires was calculated by dividing the number of shared unique clonotypes by the size of the smaller repertoire. Repertoire richness was assessed with RTK rarefaction, the Chao1 estimator, and Recon v2.1 estimates of unobserved clonotypes. Imported from immuneACCESS, the table was reduced by TCRdb to in-frame sequences with V and J called. These copies leave out some clones; in studies compared against another copy, an unresolved V gene accounts for under half, and the cause of the remainder is not known. D and trimming were read from the DNA, whereas the V and J calls and clone size are those reported in that table. The sample table contains about 490,000 clones; only one count was recorded for 76% of them. The top ten constitute 10% to 15% of the sample.

Sequenced: PBMCs. The chain is assembled from TRBV6-1 and TRBJ2-1; TRBD2 matches 13 bases in the middle. The clonotype comes from a woman between 35 and 50 years old in good health. Some clones in this sample may be carry-over from other donors' samples. DNA sequence: TGTGCCAGCGGACTAGCGGGAGCGGATGAGCAGTTCTTC. Its translation reads: CASGLAGADEQFF.